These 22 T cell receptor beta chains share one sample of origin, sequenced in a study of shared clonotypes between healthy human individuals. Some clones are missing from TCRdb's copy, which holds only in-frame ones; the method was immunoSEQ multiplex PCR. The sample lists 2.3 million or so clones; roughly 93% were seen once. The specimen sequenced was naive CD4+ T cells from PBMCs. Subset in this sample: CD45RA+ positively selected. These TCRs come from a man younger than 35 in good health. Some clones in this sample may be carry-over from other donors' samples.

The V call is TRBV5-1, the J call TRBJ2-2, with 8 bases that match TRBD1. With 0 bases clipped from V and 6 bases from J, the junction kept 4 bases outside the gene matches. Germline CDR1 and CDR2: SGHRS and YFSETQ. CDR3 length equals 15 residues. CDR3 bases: TGCGCCAGCAGCTTGGGACAGGGGTACGCCGGGGAGCTGTTTTTT. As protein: CASSLGQGYAGELFF.

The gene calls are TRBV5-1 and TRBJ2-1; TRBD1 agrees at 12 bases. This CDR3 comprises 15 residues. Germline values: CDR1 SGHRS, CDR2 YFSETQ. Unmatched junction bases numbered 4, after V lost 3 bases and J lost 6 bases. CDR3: CASSWGQGAINEQFF. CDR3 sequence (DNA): TGCGCCAGCAGCTGGGGACAGGGGGCAATCAATGAGCAGTTCTTC.

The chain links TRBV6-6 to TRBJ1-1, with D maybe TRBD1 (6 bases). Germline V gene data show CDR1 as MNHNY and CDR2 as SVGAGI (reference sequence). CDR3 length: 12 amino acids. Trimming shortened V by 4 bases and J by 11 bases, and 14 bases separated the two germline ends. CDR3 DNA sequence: TGTGCCAGCAGTTTAGAGGGGGGAAAGGCTTTCTTT. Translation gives CASSLEGGKAFF.

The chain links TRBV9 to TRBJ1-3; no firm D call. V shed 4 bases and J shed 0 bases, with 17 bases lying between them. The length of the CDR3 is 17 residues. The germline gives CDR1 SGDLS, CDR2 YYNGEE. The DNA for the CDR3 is TGTGCCAGCAGCCGAGACCAGTGGACCTCCTCTGGAAACACCATATATTTT. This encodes CASSRDQWTSSGNTIYF.

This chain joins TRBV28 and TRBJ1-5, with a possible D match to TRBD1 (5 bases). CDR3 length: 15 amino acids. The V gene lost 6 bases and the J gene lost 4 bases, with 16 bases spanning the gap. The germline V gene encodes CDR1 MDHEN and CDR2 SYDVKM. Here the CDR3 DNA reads TGTGCCAGCAGCCTGAAAGGGGTCTTTAATCAGCCCCAGCATTTT. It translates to CASSLKGVFNQPQHF.

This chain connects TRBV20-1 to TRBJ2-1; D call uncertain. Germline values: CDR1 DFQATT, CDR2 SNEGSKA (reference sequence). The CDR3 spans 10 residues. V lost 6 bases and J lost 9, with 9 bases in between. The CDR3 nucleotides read TGCAGTGCCCTCCGAGCTGAGCAGTTCTTC. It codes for CSALRAEQFF.

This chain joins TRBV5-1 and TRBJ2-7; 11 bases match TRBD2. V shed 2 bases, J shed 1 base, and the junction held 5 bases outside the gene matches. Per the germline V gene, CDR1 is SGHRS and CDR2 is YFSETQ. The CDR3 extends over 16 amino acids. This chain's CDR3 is CASSFLAGGMSYEQYF. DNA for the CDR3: TGCGCCAGCAGCTTTCTAGCGGGAGGAATGTCCTACGAGCAGTACTTC.

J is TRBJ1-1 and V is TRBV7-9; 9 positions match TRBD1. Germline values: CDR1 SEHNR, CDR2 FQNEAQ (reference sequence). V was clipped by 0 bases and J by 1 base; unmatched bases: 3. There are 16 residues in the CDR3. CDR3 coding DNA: TGTGCCAGCAGCTTAGCCAAGGGACAGGGGAACACTGAAGCTTTCTTT. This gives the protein CASSLAKGQGNTEAFF.

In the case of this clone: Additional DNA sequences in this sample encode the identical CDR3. The DNA of the CDR3 is TGCGCCAGCAGCTTGGCCACTGGGGCCAACGTCCTGACTTTC. Translated, it gives CASSLATGANVLTF. The chain recombines TRBV5-1 with TRBJ2-6; D gene uncertain. CDR1 is SGHRS and CDR2 is YFSETQ in the germline V gene. V lost 0 bases to trimming and J lost 2 bases, with 3 bases between them. The CDR3 is made up of 14 amino acids.

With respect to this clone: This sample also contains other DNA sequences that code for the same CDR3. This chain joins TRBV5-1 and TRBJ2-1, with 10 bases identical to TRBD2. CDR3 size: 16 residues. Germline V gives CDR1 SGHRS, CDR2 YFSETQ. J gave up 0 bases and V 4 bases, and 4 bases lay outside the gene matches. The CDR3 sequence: CASSRTSGSSYNEQFF. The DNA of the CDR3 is TGCGCCAGCAGCCGGACTAGCGGAAGCTCCTACAATGAGCAGTTCTTC.

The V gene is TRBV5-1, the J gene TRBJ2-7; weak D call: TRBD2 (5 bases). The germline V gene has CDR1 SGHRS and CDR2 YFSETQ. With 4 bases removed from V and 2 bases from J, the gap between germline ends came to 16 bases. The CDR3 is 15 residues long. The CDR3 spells CASSPRAGSAYEQYF. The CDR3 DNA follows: TGCGCCAGCAGCCCGAGGGCAGGTTCGGCCTACGAGCAGTACTTC.

The CDR3 spells CASGGQGARTDTQYF. The DNA of the CDR3 is TGTGCCAGCGGGGGGCAGGGGGCCCGCACAGATACGCAGTATTTT. The chain combines TRBV11-2 with TRBJ2-3, with 8 bases identical to TRBD1. Germline-derived CDR1 and CDR2 are SGHAT and FQNNGV. The CDR3 sequence is 15 residues long. The ends lost 8 bases at V and 1 base at J; junction bases unmatched: 8. The variable domain in full, with the rest retrieved from reference TRBV11-2 and TRBJ2-3, is EAGVAQSPRYKIIEKRQSVAFWCNPISGHATLYWYQQILGQGPKLLIQFQNNGVVDDSQLPKDRFSAERLKGVDSTLKIQPAKLEDSAVYLCASGGQGARTDTQYFGPGTRLTVL.

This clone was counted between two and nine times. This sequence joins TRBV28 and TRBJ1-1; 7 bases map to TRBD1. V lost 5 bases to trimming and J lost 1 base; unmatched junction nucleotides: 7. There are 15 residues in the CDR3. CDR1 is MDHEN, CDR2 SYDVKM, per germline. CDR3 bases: TGTGCCAGCAGTCGGACAGGCCAAGGGAACACTGAAGCTTTCTTT. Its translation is CASSRTGQGNTEAFF.

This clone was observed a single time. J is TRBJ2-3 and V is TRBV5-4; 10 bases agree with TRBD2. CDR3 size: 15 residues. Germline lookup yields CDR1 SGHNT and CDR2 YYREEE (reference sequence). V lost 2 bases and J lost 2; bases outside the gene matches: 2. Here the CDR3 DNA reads TGTGCCAGCAGCTTCACTAGCGGGAACACAGATACGCAGTATTTT. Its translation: CASSFTSGNTDTQYF.

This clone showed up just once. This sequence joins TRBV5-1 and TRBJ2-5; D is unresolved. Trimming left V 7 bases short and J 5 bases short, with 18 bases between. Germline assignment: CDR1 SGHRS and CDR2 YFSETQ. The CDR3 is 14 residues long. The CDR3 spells CASRRNSQTETQYF. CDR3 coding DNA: TGCGCCAGCCGTCGGAACAGCCAGACGGAGACCCAGTACTTC.

CDR3 sequence reads: CASSTGAETQYF. The CDR3 region has the DNA TGTGCCAGCAGTACCGGGGCCGAGACGCAGTATTTT. The chain carries TRBV6-6 and TRBJ2-3; either TRBD1 or TRBD2 may supply D (5 bases each). V gave up 5 bases and J gave up 9 bases, with 12 bases separating them. The CDR3 contains 12 residues. Germline lookup yields CDR1 MNHNY and CDR2 SVGAGI (reference sequence).

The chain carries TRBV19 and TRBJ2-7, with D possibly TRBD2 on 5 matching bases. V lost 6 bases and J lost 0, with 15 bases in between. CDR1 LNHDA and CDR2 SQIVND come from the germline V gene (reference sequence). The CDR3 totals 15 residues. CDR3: CASRQAAASSYEQYF. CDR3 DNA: TGTGCCAGTAGACAAGCGGCAGCTAGCTCCTACGAGCAGTACTTC.

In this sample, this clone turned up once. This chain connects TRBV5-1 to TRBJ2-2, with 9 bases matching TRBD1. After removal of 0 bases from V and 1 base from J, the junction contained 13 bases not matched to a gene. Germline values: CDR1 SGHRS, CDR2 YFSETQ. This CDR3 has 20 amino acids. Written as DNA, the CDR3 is TGCGCCAGCAGCTTGGTGACAGGGGGTTCGCCTTCTTTGAACACCGGGGAGCTGTTTTTT. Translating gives CASSLVTGGSPSLNTGELFF.

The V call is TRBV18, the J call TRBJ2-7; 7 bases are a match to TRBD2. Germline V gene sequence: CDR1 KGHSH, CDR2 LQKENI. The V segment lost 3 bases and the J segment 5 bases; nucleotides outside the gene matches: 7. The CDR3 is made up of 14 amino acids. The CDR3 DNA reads TGTGCCAGCTCACCCTCAGCGGGGTTCCACGAGCAGTACTTC. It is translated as CASSPSAGFHEQYF.

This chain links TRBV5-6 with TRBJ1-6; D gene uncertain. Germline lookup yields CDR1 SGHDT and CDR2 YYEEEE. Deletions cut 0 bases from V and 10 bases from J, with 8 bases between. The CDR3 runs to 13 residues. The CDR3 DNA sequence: TGTGCCAGCAGCTTGGGAAGGTGGTCACCCCTCCACTTT. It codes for CASSLGRWSPLHF.

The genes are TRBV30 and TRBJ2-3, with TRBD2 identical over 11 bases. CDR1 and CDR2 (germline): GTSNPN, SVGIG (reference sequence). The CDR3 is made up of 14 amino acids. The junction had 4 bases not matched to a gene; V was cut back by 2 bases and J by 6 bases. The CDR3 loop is CAWSLLAGDDTQYF. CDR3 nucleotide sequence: TGTGCCTGGAGTCTACTAGCGGGAGACGATACGCAGTATTTT. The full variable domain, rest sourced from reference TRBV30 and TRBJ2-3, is SQTIHQWPATLVQPVGSPLSLECTVEGTSNPNLYWYRQAAGRGLQLLFYSVGIGQISSEVPQNLSASRPQDRQFILSSKKLLLSDSGFYLCAWSLLAGDDTQYFGPGTRLTVL.

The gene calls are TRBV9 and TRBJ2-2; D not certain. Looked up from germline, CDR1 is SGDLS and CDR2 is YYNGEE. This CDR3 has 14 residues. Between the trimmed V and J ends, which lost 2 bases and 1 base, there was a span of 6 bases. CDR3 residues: CASSVDMNTGELFF. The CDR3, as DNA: TGTGCCAGCAGCGTCGACATGAACACCGGGGAGCTGTTTTTT.